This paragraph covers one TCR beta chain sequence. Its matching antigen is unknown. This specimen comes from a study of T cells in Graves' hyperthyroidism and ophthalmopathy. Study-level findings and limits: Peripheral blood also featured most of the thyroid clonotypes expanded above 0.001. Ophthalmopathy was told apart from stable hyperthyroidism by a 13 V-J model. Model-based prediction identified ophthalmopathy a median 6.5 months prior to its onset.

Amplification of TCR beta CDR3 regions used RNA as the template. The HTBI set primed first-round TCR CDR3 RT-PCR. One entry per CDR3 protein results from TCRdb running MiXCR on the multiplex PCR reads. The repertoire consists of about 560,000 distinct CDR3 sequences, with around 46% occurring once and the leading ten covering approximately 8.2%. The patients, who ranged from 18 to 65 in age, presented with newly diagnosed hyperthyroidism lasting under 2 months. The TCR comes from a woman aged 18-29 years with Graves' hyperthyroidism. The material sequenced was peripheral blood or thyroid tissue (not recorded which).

CDR3 sequence (DNA): TGTGCCCTTGGACGGGAACATAGCAATCAGCCCCAGCATTTT. Translation: CALGREHSNQPQHF. The rearrangement uses TRBV10-3 and TRBJ1-5; no clear D. CDR3 length equals 14 residues. Germline V lookup: CDR1 ENHRY, CDR2 SYGVKD. V gave up 11 bases and J gave up 0 bases, with 14 bases separating them.